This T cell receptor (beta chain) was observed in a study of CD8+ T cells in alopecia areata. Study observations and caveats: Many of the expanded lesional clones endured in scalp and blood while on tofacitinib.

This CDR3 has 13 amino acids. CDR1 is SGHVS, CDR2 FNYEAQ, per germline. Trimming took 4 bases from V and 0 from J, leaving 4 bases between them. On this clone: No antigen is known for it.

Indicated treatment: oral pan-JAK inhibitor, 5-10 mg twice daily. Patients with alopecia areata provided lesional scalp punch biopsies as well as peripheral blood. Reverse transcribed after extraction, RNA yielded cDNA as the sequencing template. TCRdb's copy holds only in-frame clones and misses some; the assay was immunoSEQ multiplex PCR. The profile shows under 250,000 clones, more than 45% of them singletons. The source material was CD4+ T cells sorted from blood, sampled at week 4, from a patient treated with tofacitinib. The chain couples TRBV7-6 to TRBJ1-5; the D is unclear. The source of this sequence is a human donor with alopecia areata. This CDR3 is CASSSDSNQPQHF. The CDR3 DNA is TGTGCCAGCAGCTCGGATAGCAATCAGCCCCAGCATTTT.